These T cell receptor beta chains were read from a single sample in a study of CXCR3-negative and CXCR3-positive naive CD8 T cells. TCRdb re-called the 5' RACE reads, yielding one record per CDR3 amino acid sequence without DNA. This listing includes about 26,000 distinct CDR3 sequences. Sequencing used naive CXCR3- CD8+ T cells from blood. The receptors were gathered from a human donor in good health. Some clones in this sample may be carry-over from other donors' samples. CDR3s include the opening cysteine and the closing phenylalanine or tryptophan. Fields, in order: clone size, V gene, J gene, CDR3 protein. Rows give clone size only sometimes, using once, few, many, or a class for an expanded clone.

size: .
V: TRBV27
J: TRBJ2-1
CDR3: CASSPRQWDYNEQFF

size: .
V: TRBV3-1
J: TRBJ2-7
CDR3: CASSQDQNEQYF

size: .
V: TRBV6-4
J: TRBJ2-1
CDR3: CASSVGTSNNEQFF

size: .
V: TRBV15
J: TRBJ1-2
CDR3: CATSSEPGRYGYTF

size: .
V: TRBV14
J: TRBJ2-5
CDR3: CASSPFRGEETQYF

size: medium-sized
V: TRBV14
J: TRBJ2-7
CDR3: CASSPRGDEQYF

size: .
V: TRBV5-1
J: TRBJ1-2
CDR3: CASSVLETGDYGYTF

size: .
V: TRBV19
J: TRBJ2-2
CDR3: CASSILASTGELFF

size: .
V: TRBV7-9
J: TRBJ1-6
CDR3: CASSLGAGTENSPLHF

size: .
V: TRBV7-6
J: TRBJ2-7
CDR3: CASSPGDREPYEQYF

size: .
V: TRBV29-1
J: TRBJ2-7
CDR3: CSVLAGPGYEQYF